The next 21 T cell receptor beta chains were all read from a single sample in a study of blood T cell repertoires in COVID-19. Sequencing was performed with immunoSEQ multiplex PCR; in TCRdb, only in-frame clones are kept and a portion is missing. The repertoire consists of 150,000 or so clones, with 65% to 85% occurring once and the leading ten covering 4%. The specimen was peripheral blood. The receptors shown here come from a woman in her sixties or seventies with acute or convalescent COVID-19.

The gene calls are TRBV7-2 and TRBJ1-1; no clear D. V was clipped by 5 bases and J by 0 bases, with 7 bases between them. This CDR3 has 13 amino acids. CDR1 and CDR2 from the germline V gene are SGHTA and FQGNSA. In DNA form, the CDR3 reads TGTGCCAGCAGCGCCCGGGTGAACACTGAAGCTTTCTTT. Translated: CASSARVNTEAFF.

The chain couples TRBV7-9 to TRBJ2-3; a possible D gene is TRBD2 (6 bases). The V gene lost 0 bases and the J gene lost 0 bases, with 10 bases spanning the gap. Germline-derived CDR1 and CDR2 are SEHNR and FQNEAQ (reference sequence). The CDR3 extends over 16 amino acids. The CDR3 DNA is TGTGCCAGCAGCTTAGCCCTCCGGGGGAGCACAGATACGCAGTATTTT. Residues: CASSLALRGSTDTQYF.

The genes are TRBV6-5 and TRBJ1-2; weak D call: TRBD1 (6 bases). Trimming cost V 6 bases and J 2 bases, with 10 bases left between them. The CDR3 sequence is 13 residues long. Germline V lookup: CDR1 MNHEY, CDR2 SVGAGI. CDR3 loop: CASRVTGNYGYTF. The CDR3 DNA reads as TGTGCCAGCAGGGTGACAGGAAACTATGGCTACACCTTC.

The gene calls are TRBV7-9 and TRBJ2-7; 8 bases are a match to TRBD1. The V gene end was trimmed by 6 bases and the J gene end by 1 base; junction bases not matched to a gene: 11. The CDR3 covers 16 residues. Germline assignment: CDR1 SEHNR and CDR2 FQNEAQ (reference sequence). CDR3 sequence: CASSYQDREASYEQYF. CDR3 DNA: TGTGCCAGCAGTTACCAGGACAGGGAGGCATCCTACGAGCAGTACTTC.

J is TRBJ1-4 and V is TRBV9; D perhaps matches TRBD1 (6 bases). Trimming stripped 3 bases from V and 4 bases from J, with 13 bases between. The CDR3 loop spans 15 amino acids. Germline V gene data show CDR1 as SGDLS and CDR2 as YYNGEE. CDR3 protein: CASSATGSGNEKLFF. As DNA, the CDR3 is TGTGCCAGCAGCGCTACAGGGTCAGGTAATGAAAAACTGTTTTTT.

This clone was counted only a few times. The V gene is TRBV7-9, the J gene TRBJ2-5; D is perhaps TRBD1 (6 bases). The germline CDR1 and CDR2 sequences are SEHNR and FQNEAQ (reference sequence). The CDR3 runs to 13 residues. V shed 0 bases and J shed 13 bases, with 15 bases lying between them. The CDR3 reads CASSLAAQGFSYF. The CDR3 DNA sequence: TGTGCCAGCAGCTTAGCCGCCCAGGGGTTTTCGTACTTC.

The chain employs TRBV5-1 and TRBJ2-1; weak D call: TRBD2 (6 bases). The CDR3 has 12 residues. V was trimmed by 6 bases and J by 13 bases, leaving 17 bases between them. CDR1 and CDR2 (germline): SGHRS, YFSETQ. CDR3 region: CASNWEDERQFF. In nucleotides, the CDR3 is TGCGCCAGCAACTGGGAGGACGAGCGCCAGTTCTTC.

The CDR3 DNA reads as TGTGCCAGCAGCTTCGGGGTAAGGGGCACAGATACGCAGTATTTT. Translation: CASSFGVRGTDTQYF. The rearrangement links TRBV11-2 to TRBJ2-3; D might be TRBD2 (5 bases). This CDR3 has 15 residues. Germline values: CDR1 SGHAT, CDR2 FQNNGV. Trimming cost V 3 bases and J 1 base, with 11 bases left between them.

The gene calls are TRBV2 and TRBJ1-2, with TRBD1 identical over 9 bases. The CDR3 has 13 residues. Per the germline V gene, CDR1 is SNHLY and CDR2 is FYNNEI. Germline trimming cut 3 bases from V and 5 bases from J; bases unmatched to any gene: 1. CDR3 sequence (DNA): TGTGCCAGCAGTGAGGACAGGGGATATGGCTACACCTTC. Amino acids: CASSEDRGYGYTF.

The rearrangement links TRBV25-1 to TRBJ1-5; D ambiguous. Per the germline V gene, CDR1 is MGHDK and CDR2 is SYGVNS. V was trimmed by 1 base and J by 0 bases, leaving 16 bases between them. The CDR3 is 18 amino acids. The CDR3 DNA reads as TGTGCCAGCAGTGAATTCTTAAGCCGACAAGATAGCAATCAGCCCCAGCATTTT. This translates into CASSEFLSRQDSNQPQHF. The variable domain in full, with the rest retrieved from reference TRBV25-1 and TRBJ1-5, is EADIYQTPRYLVIGTGKKITLECSQTMGHDKMYWYQQDPGMELHLIHYSYGVNSTEKGDLSSESTVSRIRTEHFPLTLESARPSHTSQYLCASSEFLSRQDSNQPQHFGDGTRLSIL.

The chain couples TRBV30 to TRBJ1-6; the match to TRBD1 covers 7 bases. The CDR3 length is 15 residues. Trimming at V came to 3 bases and at J to 5 bases, leaving 7 bases not matched to a gene. The germline gives CDR1 GTSNPN, CDR2 SVGIG (reference sequence). DNA of the CDR3: TGTGCCTGGAGCCTCGACAGGGCGGATAATTCACCCCTCCACTTT. This gives the protein CAWSLDRADNSPLHF.

The chain has TRBV10-1 and TRBJ1-6; 10 nucleotides line up with TRBD1. CDR1 is WNHNN and CDR2 is SYGVQD in the germline V gene (reference sequence). Germline trimming cut 10 bases from V and 10 bases from J; bases unmatched to any gene: 10. This CDR3 spans 14 amino acids. CDR3 nucleotide sequence: TGCGCCAACCGACCGGGGACAGGGGAATCACCCCTCCACTTT. Translation: CANRPGTGESPLHF.

This chain uses TRBV27 with TRBJ2-1, with 7 bases aligning to TRBD1. Germline CDR1 and CDR2: MNHEY and SMNVEV (reference sequence). The CDR3 runs 14 residues. V lost 3 bases to trimming and J lost 8 bases; unmatched junction nucleotides: 7. In DNA form, the CDR3 reads TGTGCCAGCAGTTTTGACAGGGTATCTTATGAGCAGTTCTTC. It encodes CASSFDRVSYEQFF.

This clone was detected once. The chain couples TRBV27 to TRBJ2-7; 9 positions agree with TRBD1. CDR1 is MNHEY and CDR2 is SMNVEV in the germline V gene (reference sequence). CDR3 size: 13 residues. V was pared by 6 bases and J by 3 bases, with 3 bases of the junction left unmatched. The CDR3 sequence is CASSGTGLYEQYF. CDR3 coding DNA: TGTGCCAGCAGCGGGACAGGGCTCTACGAGCAGTACTTC.

This chain uses TRBV18 with TRBJ2-3, with 10 bases matching TRBD2. Germline V gene lookup returns CDR1 KGHSH and CDR2 LQKENI. The CDR3 consists of 16 residues. Germline trimming cut 3 bases from V and 0 bases from J; bases unmatched to any gene: 3. In DNA, the CDR3 is TGTGCCAGCTCACCGGTAGCGGGAGGAAGCACAGATACGCAGTATTTT. Translation gives CASSPVAGGSTDTQYF.

The chain has TRBV27 and TRBJ1-3, with D possibly TRBD1 on 6 matching bases. The CDR3 sequence is 13 residues long. CDR1 is MNHEY and CDR2 is SMNVEV in the germline V gene (reference sequence). Trimming shortened V by 10 bases and J by 3 bases, and 13 bases separated the two germline ends. In nucleotides, the CDR3 is TGTGCCACCAAACAGGGTGATGGAAACACCATATATTTT. Protein product: CATKQGDGNTIYF.

The V and J genes are TRBV7-9 and TRBJ2-2; 7 bases are a match to TRBD2. This CDR3 has 15 residues. The trim removed 3 bases at V and 0 bases at J, leaving 1 base unmatched. Germline V gene sequence: CDR1 SEHNR, CDR2 FQNEAQ (reference sequence). DNA for the CDR3: TGTGCCAGCAGCTTCCGGGGGGCGAACACCGGGGAGCTGTTTTTT. It is translated as CASSFRGANTGELFF.

The chain employs TRBV5-4 and TRBJ1-3, with no clear D. Germline-derived CDR1 and CDR2 are SGHNT and YYREEE (reference sequence). The CDR3 is 16 residues long. The V and J ends lost 5 bases and 0 bases respectively, with 15 bases between them. CDR3 DNA: TGTGCCAGCAGTCCTGGTGGCAGGAACTCTGGAAACACCATATATTTT. It codes for CASSPGGRNSGNTIYF.

As for this clone: Other DNA sequences within the sample encode an identical CDR3. The V and J genes are TRBV3-1 (or the pseudogene TRBV3-2) and TRBJ2-2; D might be TRBD2 (6 bases). The CDR3 spans 17 residues. CDR1 is LGHDT and CDR2 is YNNKEL in the germline V gene (reference sequence). Trimming shortened V by 0 bases and J by 4 bases, and 15 bases separated the two germline ends. The CDR3 coding sequence is TGTGCCAGCAGCCAAGATGGGCTAGCGTTGAGCACCGGGGAGCTGTTTTTT. This codes for CASSQDGLALSTGELFF.

The V call is TRBV5-4, the J call TRBJ2-5; no firm D call. The germline V and J ends were trimmed by 0 bases and 1 base, with 7 bases remaining between them. Germline CDR1 and CDR2: SGHNT and YYREEE (reference sequence). The CDR3 sequence is 14 residues long. The CDR3 here is CASSLAGVQETQYF. As DNA, the CDR3 is TGTGCCAGCAGCTTGGCCGGAGTCCAAGAGACCCAGTACTTC.

The V gene is TRBV10-3, the J gene TRBJ1-1; TRBD1 agrees at 7 bases. J was trimmed by 2 bases and V by 7 bases; bases with no gene match: 4. Per the germline V gene, CDR1 is ENHRY and CDR2 is SYGVKD. This CDR3 comprises 13 residues. Here the CDR3 DNA reads TGTGCCATCACGGCAGGGGGAAACACTGAAGCTTTCTTT. Translation gives CAITAGGNTEAFF.